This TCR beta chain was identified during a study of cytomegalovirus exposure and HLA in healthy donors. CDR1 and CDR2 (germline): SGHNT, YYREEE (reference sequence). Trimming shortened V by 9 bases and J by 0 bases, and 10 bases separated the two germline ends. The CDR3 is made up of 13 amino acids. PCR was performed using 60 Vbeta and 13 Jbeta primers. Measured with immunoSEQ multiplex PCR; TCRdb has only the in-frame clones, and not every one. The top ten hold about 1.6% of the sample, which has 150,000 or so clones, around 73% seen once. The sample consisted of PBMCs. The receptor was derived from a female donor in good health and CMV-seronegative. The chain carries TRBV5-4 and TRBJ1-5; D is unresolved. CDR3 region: CATSTDSNQPQHF. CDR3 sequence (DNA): TGTGCCACCTCCACTGATAGCAATCAGCCCCAGCATTTT.